The entry below describes one T cell receptor beta chain. Trimming stripped 8 bases from V and 6 bases from J, with 16 bases between. CDR1 is GTSNPN and CDR2 is SVGIG in the germline V gene (reference sequence). The CDR3 consists of 12 residues. This sample is part of a study of blood T cell repertoires in COVID-19. Across the study: Material from acute and convalescent COVID-19 was sourced from the United States, Italy and Spain. T cells, B-cell-depleted T cells, or PBMCs provided the cDNA or gDNA that served as material.

Authors' processing steps: Scientists estimated how many nucleated cells there were by amplifying reference gene primers. Generated by immunoSEQ multiplex PCR, the TCRdb table keeps only in-frame clones and is missing some. The V and J calls and clone size were taken over from that table, and D and trimming were inferred from the DNA. The data show roughly 700,000 clones, with 85% to 90% seen just once and over 0.2% held by the top ten. The source material was peripheral blood. The source is a woman younger than 35 with acute or convalescent COVID-19. The rearrangement joins TRBV30 to TRBJ1-1; D gene uncertain. CDR3 in amino acids: CAQTSRGSEAFF. CDR3 coding DNA: TGTGCCCAAACCTCGCGGGGTTCTGAAGCTTTCTTT.